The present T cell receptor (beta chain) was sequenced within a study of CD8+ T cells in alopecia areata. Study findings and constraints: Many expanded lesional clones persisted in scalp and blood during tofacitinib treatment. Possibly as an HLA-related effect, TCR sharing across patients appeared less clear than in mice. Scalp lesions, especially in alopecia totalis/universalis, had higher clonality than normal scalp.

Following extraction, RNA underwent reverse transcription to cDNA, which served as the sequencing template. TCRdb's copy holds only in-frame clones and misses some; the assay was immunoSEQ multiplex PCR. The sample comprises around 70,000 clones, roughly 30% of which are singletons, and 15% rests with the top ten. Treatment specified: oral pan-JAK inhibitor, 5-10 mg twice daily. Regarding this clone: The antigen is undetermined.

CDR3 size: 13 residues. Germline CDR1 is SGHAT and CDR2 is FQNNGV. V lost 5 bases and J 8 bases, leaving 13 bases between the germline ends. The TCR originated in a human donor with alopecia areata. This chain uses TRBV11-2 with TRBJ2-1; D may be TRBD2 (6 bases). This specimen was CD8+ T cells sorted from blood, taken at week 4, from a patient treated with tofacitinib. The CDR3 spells CASSPGVGDEQFF. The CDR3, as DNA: TGTGCCAGCAGCCCGGGGGTCGGGGATGAGCAGTTCTTC.